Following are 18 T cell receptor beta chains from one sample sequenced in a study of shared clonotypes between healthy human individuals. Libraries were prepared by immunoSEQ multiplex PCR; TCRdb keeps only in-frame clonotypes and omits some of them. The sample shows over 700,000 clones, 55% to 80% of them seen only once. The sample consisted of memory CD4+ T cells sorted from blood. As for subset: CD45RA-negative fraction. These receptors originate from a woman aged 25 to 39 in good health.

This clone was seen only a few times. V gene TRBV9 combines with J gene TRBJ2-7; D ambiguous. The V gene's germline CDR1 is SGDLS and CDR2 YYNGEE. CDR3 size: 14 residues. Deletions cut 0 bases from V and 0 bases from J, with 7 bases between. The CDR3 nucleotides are TGTGCCAGCAGCGTAGACCCCGGCTCCTACGAGCAGTACTTC. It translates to CASSVDPGSYEQYF.

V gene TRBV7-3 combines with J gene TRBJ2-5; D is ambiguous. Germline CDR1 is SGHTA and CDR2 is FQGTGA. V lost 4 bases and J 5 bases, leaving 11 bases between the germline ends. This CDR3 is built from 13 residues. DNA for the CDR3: TGTGCCAGCAGCTGGCGAGGTAGCGAGACCCAGTACTTC. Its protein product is CASSWRGSETQYF. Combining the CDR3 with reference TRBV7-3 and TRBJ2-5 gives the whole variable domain GAGVSQTPSNKVTEKGKYVELRCDPISGHTALYWYRQSLGQGPEFLIYFQGTGAADDSGLPNDRFFAVRPEGSVSTLKIQRTERGDSAVYLCASSWRGSETQYFGPGTRLLVL.

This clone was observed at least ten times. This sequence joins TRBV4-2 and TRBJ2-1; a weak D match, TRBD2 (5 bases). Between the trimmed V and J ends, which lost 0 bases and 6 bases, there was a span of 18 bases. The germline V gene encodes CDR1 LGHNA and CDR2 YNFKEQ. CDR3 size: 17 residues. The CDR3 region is CASSQDESSRPPNEQFF. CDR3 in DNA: TGTGCCAGCAGCCAAGATGAGTCTAGCCGGCCCCCCAATGAGCAGTTCTTC.

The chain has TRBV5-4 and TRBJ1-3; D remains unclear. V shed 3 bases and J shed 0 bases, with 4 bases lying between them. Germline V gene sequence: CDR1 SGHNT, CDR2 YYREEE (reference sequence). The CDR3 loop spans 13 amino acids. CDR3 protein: CASSSTSGNTIYF. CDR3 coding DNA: TGTGCCAGCAGCTCAACCTCTGGAAACACCATATATTTT.

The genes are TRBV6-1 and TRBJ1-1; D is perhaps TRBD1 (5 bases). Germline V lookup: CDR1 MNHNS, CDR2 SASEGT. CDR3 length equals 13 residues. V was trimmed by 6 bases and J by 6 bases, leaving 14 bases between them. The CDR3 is CASRPGLMAEAFF. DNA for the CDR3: TGTGCCAGCAGACCGGGACTCATGGCTGAAGCTTTCTTT.

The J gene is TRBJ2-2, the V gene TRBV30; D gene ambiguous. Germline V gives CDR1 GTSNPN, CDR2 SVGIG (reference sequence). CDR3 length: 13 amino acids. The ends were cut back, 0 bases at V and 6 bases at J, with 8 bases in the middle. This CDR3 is CAWSVLSAGELFF. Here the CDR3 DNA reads TGTGCCTGGAGTGTACTCAGCGCCGGGGAGCTGTTTTTT.

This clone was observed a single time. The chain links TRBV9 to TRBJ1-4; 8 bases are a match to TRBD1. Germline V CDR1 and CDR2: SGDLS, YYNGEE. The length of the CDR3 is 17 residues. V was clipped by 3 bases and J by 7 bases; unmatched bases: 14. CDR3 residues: CASSGELLGQGSEKLFF. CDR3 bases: TGTGCCAGCAGCGGGGAACTCCTAGGACAGGGATCTGAAAAACTGTTTTTT.

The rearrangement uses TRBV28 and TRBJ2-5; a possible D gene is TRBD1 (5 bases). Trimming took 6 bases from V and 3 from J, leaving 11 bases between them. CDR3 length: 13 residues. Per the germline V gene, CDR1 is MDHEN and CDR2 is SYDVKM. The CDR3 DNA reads TGTGCCAGCAGGCCCGACAGTAAAGAGACCCAGTACTTC. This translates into CASRPDSKETQYF.

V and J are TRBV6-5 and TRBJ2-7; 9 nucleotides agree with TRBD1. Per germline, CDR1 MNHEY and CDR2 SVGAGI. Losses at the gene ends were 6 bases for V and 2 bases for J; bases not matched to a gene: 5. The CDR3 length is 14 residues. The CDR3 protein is CASRTDRGTYEQYF. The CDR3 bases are TGTGCCAGCAGAACAGACAGGGGGACCTACGAGCAGTACTTC.

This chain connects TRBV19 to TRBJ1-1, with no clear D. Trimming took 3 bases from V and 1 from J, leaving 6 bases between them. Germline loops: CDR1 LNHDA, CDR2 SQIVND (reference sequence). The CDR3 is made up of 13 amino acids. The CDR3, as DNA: TGTGCCAGTAGTATTTTCAAGAACACTGAAGCTTTCTTT. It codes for CASSIFKNTEAFF.

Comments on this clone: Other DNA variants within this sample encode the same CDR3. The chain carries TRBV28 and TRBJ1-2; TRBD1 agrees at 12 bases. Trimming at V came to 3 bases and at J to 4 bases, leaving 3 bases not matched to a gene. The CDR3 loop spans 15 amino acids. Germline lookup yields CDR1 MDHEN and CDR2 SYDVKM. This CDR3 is CASSFGTGGAYGYTF. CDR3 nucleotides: TGTGCCAGCAGTTTTGGGACAGGGGGCGCCTATGGCTACACCTTC.

CDR3 residues: CASSIVQAPHSDTQYF. CDR3 coding DNA: TGTGCCAGTAGTATTGTACAGGCCCCCCACTCAGATACGCAGTATTTT. The gene calls are TRBV19 and TRBJ2-3, with a possible D match to TRBD1 (5 bases). This CDR3 is built from 16 residues. CDR1 and CDR2 (germline): LNHDA, SQIVND (reference sequence). V dropped 3 bases and J dropped 4 bases, with 17 bases sitting between them.

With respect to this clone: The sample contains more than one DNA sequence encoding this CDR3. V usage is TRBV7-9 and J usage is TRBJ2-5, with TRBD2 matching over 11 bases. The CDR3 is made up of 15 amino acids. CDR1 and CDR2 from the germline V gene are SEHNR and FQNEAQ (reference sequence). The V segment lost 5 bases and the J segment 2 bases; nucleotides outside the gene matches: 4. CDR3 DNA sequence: TGTGCCAGCAGCCCTGGGACTAGCGGACAAGAGACCCAGTACTTC. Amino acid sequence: CASSPGTSGQETQYF.

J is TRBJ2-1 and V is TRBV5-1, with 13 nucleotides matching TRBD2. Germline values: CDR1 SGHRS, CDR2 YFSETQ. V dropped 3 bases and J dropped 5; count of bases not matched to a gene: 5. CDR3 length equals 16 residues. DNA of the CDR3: TGCGCCAGCAGCTCGGGGACTAGCGGGATACACAATGAGCAGTTCTTC. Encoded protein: CASSSGTSGIHNEQFF.

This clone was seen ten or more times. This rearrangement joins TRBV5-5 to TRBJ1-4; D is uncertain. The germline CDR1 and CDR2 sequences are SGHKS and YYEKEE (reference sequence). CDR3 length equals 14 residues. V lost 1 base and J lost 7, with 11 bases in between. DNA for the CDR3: TGTGCCAGCAGCTTGCTGGGTATGGCTGAAAAACTGTTTTTT. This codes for CASSLLGMAEKLFF.

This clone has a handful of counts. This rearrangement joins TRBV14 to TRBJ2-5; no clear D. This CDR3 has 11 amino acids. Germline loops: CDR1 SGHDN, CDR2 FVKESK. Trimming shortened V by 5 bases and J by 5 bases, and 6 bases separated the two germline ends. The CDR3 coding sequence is TGTGCCAGCAGCGCTATTGAGACCCAGTACTTC. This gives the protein CASSAIETQYF.

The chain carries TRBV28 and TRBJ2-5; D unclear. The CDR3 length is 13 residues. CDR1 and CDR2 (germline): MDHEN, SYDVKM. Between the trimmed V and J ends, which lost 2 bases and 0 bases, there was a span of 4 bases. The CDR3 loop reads CASSLGNQETQYF. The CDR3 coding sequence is TGTGCCAGCAGTTTAGGGAACCAAGAGACCCAGTACTTC. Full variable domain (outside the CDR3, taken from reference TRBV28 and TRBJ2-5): DVKVTQSSRYLVKRTGEKVFLECVQDMDHENMFWYRQDPGLGLRLIYFSYDVKMKEKGDIPEGYSVSREKKERFSLILESASTNQTSMYLCASSLGNQETQYFGPGTRLLVL.

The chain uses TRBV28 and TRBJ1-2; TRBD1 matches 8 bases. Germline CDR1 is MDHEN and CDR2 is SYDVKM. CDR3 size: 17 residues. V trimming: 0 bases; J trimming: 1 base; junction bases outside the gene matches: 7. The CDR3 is CASSLWAGGPFNYGYTF. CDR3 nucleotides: TGTGCCAGCAGTTTATGGGCAGGGGGCCCTTTTAACTATGGCTACACCTTC.